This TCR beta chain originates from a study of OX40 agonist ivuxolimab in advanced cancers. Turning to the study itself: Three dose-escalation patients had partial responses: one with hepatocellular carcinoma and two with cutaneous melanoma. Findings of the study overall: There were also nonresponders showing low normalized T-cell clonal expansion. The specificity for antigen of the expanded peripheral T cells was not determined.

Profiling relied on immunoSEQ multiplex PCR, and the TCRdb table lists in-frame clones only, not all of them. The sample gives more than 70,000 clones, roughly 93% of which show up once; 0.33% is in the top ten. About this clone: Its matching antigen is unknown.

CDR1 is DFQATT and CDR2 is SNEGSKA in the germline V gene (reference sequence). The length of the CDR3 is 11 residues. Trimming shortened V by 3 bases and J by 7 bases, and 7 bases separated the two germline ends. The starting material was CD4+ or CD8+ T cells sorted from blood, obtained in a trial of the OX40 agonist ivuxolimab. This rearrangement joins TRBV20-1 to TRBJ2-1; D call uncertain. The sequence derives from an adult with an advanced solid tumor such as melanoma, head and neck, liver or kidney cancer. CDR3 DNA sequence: TGCAGTGCTAGGGGCCCGAATGAGCAGTTCTTC. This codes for CSARGPNEQFF.